This TCR beta chain came from a study of beta chain features in type 1 diabetes. Around 0.12 L of blood, on average, came from one heparinised draw per donor. Markers CD45RO/CCR7/CD25/CD127/CD95/CD27 served to sort CD4+ naive, central memory, regulatory and stem cell-like memory cells. The isolated RNA, all of it, was reverse transcribed, so expressed TCRB transcripts were what got sequenced. Profiled with immunoSEQ multiplex PCR; TCRdb holds only in-frame clones, not every one. The sample consists of about 150,000 clones, approximately 9.1% of them appearing once. This clone has more than one count but fewer than ten. V was pared by 6 bases and J by 8 bases, with 10 bases between. Germline V gene lookup returns CDR1 MGHDK and CDR2 SYGVNS. The CDR3 spans 11 residues.

Input material: central memory CD4+ T cells from blood. The chain joins TRBV25-1 to TRBJ1-1; perhaps TRBD1 as D (6 bases). The sequence came from a woman between 18 and 29 years old in good health. In DNA form, the CDR3 reads TGTGCCAGCAGGACAGGTTTCGAAGCTTTCTTT. It yields the protein CASRTGFEAFF.